The 12 T cell receptor beta chains below all came from one sample that was sequenced in a study of blood T cell repertoires in COVID-19. Assay used: immunoSEQ multiplex PCR; TCRdb lists only in-frame clones, some missing. The table lists 150,000 to 200,000 clones, around 83% of them singletons. Sequences were obtained from peripheral blood. Receptors were obtained from a woman in her sixties or seventies with COVID-19, enrolled during active disease.

The V and J genes are TRBV9 and TRBJ2-3; 7 positions agree with TRBD2. Looked up from germline, CDR1 is SGDLS and CDR2 is YYNGEE. J gave up 3 bases and V 6 bases, and 10 bases lay outside the gene matches. The CDR3 is 15 residues long. As DNA, the CDR3 is TGTGCCAGCACCCTCGCGGGAGACAGAACAGATACGCAGTATTTT. Protein: CASTLAGDRTDTQYF.

The genes are TRBV7-9 and TRBJ2-2; 8 bases line up with TRBD2. The CDR3 extends over 15 amino acids. V shed 6 bases and J 0 bases; nucleotides not matched to a gene: 3. The germline gives CDR1 SEHNR, CDR2 FQNEAQ (reference sequence). The CDR3 bases are TGTGCCAGCAGATTTAGCGGGGCGAACACCGGGGAGCTGTTTTTT. It yields the protein CASRFSGANTGELFF.

The chain uses TRBV10-3 and TRBJ1-2, with a possible D match to TRBD1 (5 bases). The CDR3 covers 14 residues. The germline V gene encodes CDR1 ENHRY and CDR2 SYGVKD. Between the trimmed V and J ends, which lost 6 bases and 6 bases, there was a span of 17 bases. The CDR3: CAIRKQASDHGYTF. CDR3 nucleotides: TGTGCCATCAGAAAACAGGCATCCGACCATGGCTACACCTTC.

The chain couples TRBV19 to TRBJ1-5; 8 bases agree with TRBD1. Losses at the gene ends were 5 bases for V and 0 bases for J; bases not matched to a gene: 12. The CDR3 consists of 18 residues. CDR1 and CDR2 from the germline V gene are LNHDA and SQIVND (reference sequence). The CDR3 sequence is CASSAGTGVLYSNQPQHF. For the CDR3, the DNA is TGTGCCAGTAGTGCCGGGACAGGAGTTCTCTATAGCAATCAGCCCCAGCATTTT. The whole variable domain, remainder taken from reference TRBV19 and TRBJ1-5, is DGGITQSPKYLFRKEGQNVTLSCEQNLNHDAMYWYRQDPGQGLRLIYYSQIVNDFQKGDIAEGYSVSREKKESFPLTVTSAQKNPTAFYLCASSAGTGVLYSNQPQHFGDGTRLSIL.

This clone was observed once. The chain's CDR3 is CASSLQFNYGYTF. The DNA for the CDR3 is TGTGCCAGCAGTCTACAGTTTAACTATGGCTACACCTTC. The chain combines TRBV6-5 with TRBJ1-2; D is uncertain. The V gene lost 5 bases and the J gene lost 1 base, with 8 bases spanning the gap. The CDR3 runs to 13 residues. Looked up from germline, CDR1 is MNHEY and CDR2 is SVGAGI.

The V call is TRBV3-1 (or the pseudogene TRBV3-2), the J call TRBJ2-3, with D maybe TRBD2 (5 bases). Germline CDR1 and CDR2: LGHDT and YNNKEL (reference sequence). CDR3 length: 14 amino acids. Deletions cut 1 base from V and 4 bases from J, with 9 bases between. The CDR3 loop reads CASSQVGVADTQYF. In nucleotides, the CDR3 is TGTGCCAGCAGCCAAGTGGGAGTCGCAGATACGCAGTATTTT.

The rearrangement uses TRBV7-9 and TRBJ2-1; D is undetermined. This CDR3 is built from 13 residues. Germline CDR1 reads SEHNR; CDR2 reads FQNEAQ (reference sequence). With 4 bases removed from V and 5 bases from J, the gap between germline ends came to 9 bases. The CDR3 reads CASSSPADNEQFF. The CDR3 DNA is TGTGCCAGCAGCTCACCTGCGGACAATGAGCAGTTCTTC.

This clone was observed a few times. The chain carries TRBV30 and TRBJ1-1; D possibly corresponds to TRBD1 (6 bases). Trimming removed 3 bases at V and 2 bases at J, with 13 bases between. Germline-derived CDR1 and CDR2 are GTSNPN and SVGIG (reference sequence). The CDR3 runs 14 residues. The DNA for the CDR3 is TGTGCCTGGAGAAAGGGGGGGAGAAACACTGAAGCTTTCTTT. It codes for CAWRKGGRNTEAFF.

The chain uses TRBV7-2 and TRBJ2-1; no clear D. Trimming took 1 base from V and 0 from J, leaving 7 bases between them. In germline, CDR1 is SGHTA, CDR2 FQGNSA. The length of the CDR3 is 15 residues. The CDR3 coding sequence is TGTGCCAGCAGCTTAGAACAGATCTCCTACAATGAGCAGTTCTTC. Residues: CASSLEQISYNEQFF. Full variable domain (outside the CDR3, taken from reference TRBV7-2 and TRBJ2-1): GAGVSQSPSNKVTEKGKDVELRCDPISGHTALYWYRQSLGQGLEFLIYFQGNSAPDKSGLPSDRFSAERTGGSVSTLTIQRTQQEDSAVYLCASSLEQISYNEQFFGPGTRLTVL.

This clone was seen only a few times. V gene TRBV30 combines with J gene TRBJ2-3, with 13 bases aligning to TRBD2. CDR1 and CDR2 from the germline V gene are GTSNPN and SVGIG (reference sequence). The CDR3 length is 14 residues. J was trimmed by 8 bases and V by 3 bases; bases with no gene match: 5. The CDR3: CAWRLAGGPGTQYF. CDR3 nucleotide sequence: TGTGCCTGGAGACTAGCGGGAGGGCCAGGTACGCAGTATTTT.

V is TRBV30 and J is TRBJ2-5; 10 nucleotides line up with TRBD1. The germline V gene encodes CDR1 GTSNPN and CDR2 SVGIG (reference sequence). The trim removed 0 bases at V and 5 bases at J, leaving 3 bases unmatched. This CDR3 is built from 14 residues. CDR3 protein: CAWSVDRGLETQYF. The CDR3 DNA is TGTGCCTGGAGTGTAGACAGGGGGCTTGAGACCCAGTACTTC.

The chain carries TRBV5-4 and TRBJ1-4; 10 nucleotides align to TRBD1. The germline V gene encodes CDR1 SGHNT and CDR2 YYREEE (reference sequence). This CDR3 spans 15 amino acids. V gave up 4 bases and J gave up 7 bases; unmatched junction bases: 7. CDR3 in amino acids: CASSPAGTGAEKLFF. The CDR3 DNA is TGTGCCAGCAGCCCGGCGGGGACAGGGGCTGAAAAACTGTTTTTT.